The clone carrying this TCR beta chain was seen a single time. Its antigen remains unknown. The data derive from a study of shared clonotypes between healthy human individuals. Study results and limitations: Depth was large, yet rarefaction showed that sorted-subset sequencing was incomplete.

Naive CD8 populations comprised CD45RO-negative cells positively selected for CCR7, excluding terminally differentiated effector memory CD45RA+ cells. TCRdb keeps only in-frame clones here, not all; method: immunoSEQ multiplex PCR. This sample has millions of clones, with 85% to 95% found just once. The sample taken for sequencing was naive CD8+ T cells from PBMCs. The sequence derives from a man between 18 and 35 years old in good health. Some clones in this sample may be carry-over from other donors' samples.

The chain's CDR3 is CASSTGTSAYNEQFF. The CDR3 nucleotides are TGTGCCAGCAGCACCGGGACTAGCGCTTACAATGAGCAGTTCTTC. The rearrangement joins TRBV9 to TRBJ2-1, with 10 bases that match TRBD2. This CDR3 contains 15 residues. V was clipped by 4 bases and J by 4 bases; unmatched bases: 5. Germline CDR1 and CDR2: SGDLS and YYNGEE.